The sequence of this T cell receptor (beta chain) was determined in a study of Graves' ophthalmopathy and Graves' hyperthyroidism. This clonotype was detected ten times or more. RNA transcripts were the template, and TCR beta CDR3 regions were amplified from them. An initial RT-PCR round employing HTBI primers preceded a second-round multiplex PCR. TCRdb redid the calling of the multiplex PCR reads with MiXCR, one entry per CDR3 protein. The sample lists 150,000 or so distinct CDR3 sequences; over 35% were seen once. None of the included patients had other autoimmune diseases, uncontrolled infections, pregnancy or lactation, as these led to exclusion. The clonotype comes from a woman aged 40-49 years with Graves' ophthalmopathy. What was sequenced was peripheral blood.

Here the CDR3 reads CATSRGGTGTGELFF. The DNA of the CDR3 is TGTGCCACCAGCAGAGGGGGGACAGGGACCGGGGAGCTGTTTTTT. The gene calls are TRBV15 and TRBJ2-2; 9 bases align to TRBD1. V dropped 1 base and J dropped 5; count of bases not matched to a gene: 2. CDR1 is LNHNV and CDR2 is YYDKDF in the germline V gene (reference sequence). CDR3 length: 15 amino acids. Using reference TRBV15 and TRBJ2-2 for the parts outside the CDR3, the full variable domain is DAMVIQNPRYQVTQFGKPVTLSCSQTLNHNVMYWYQQKSSQAPKLLFHYYDKDFNNEADTPDNFQSRRPNTSFCFLDIRSPGLGDTAMYLCATSRGGTGTGELFFGEGSRLTVL.